This T cell receptor beta chain was identified during a study of technical replicates of blood from a handful of donors. Some clones are missing from TCRdb's copy, which holds only in-frame ones; the method was immunoSEQ multiplex PCR. Seen here are 60,000 to 80,000 clones, nearly 90% observed once, and the top ten hold 4% to 5%. J gave up 9 bases and V 5 bases, and 9 bases lay outside the gene matches. CDR3 length equals 15 residues. Germline-derived CDR1 and CDR2 are SGHAT and FQNNGV. This chain joins TRBV11-2 and TRBJ2-1; TRBD2 matches 11 bases. The sequenced material came from PBMCs. The sequence came from a human donor in good health. Some clones in this sample may be carry-over from other donors' samples. CDR3 sequence: CASSLGLAGLSEQFF. CDR3 sequence (DNA): TGTGCCAGCAGCCTCGGACTAGCGGGCCTTAGTGAGCAGTTCTTC.